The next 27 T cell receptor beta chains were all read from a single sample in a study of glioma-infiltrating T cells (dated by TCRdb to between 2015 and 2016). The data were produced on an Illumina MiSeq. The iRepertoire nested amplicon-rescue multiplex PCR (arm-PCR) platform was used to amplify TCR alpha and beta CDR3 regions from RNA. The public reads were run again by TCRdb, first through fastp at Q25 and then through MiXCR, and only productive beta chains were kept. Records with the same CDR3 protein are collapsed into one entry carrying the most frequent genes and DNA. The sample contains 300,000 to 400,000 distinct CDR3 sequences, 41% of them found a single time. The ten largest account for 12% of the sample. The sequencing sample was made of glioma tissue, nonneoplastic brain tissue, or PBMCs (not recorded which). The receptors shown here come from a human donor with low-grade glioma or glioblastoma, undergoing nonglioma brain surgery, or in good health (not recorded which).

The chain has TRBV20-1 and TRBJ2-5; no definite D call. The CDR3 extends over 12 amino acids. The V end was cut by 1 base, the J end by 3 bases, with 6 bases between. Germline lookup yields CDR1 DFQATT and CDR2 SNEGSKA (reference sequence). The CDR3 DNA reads TGCAGTGCTAGAGGGGCAGAAGAGACCCAGTACTTC. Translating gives CSARGAEETQYF.

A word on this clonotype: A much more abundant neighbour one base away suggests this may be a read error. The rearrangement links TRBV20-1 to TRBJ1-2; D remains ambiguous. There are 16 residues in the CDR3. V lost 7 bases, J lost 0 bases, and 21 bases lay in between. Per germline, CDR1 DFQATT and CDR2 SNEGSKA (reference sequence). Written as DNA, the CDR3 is TGCAGTGAACCCCCCGGGTTTGGGTCCCCTAACTATGGCTACACCTTC. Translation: CSEPPGFGSPNYGYTF.

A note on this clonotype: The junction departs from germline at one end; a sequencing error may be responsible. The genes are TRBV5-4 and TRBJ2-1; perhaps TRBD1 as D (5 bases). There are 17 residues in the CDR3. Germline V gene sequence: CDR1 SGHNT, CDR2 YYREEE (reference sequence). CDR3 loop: CASSQDSGSRSYNEKFF. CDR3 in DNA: TGCGCCAGCAGCCAAGATTCAGGGTCGCGGTCCTACAATGAGAAGTTCTTC.

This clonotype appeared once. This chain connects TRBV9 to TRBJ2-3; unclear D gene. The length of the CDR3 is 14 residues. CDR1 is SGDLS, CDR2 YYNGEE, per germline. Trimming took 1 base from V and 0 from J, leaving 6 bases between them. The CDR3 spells CASSVYPSTDTQYF. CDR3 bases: TGTGCCAGCAGCGTATATCCTAGCACAGATACGCAGTATTTT.

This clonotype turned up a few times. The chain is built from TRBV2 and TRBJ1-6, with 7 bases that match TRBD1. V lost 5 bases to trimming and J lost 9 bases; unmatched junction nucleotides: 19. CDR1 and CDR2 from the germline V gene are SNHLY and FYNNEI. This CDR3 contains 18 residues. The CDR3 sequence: CASSNGGTAGLGASPLHF. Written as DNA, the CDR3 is TGTGCCAGCAGTAATGGCGGGACAGCAGGCCTTGGGGCTTCACCCCTCCACTTT.

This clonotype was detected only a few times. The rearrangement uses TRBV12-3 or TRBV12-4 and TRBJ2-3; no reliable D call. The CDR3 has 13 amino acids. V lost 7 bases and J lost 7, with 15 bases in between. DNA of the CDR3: TGTGCCAGCACCCGAACACAATTCAATACGCAGTATTTT. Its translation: CASTRTQFNTQYF.

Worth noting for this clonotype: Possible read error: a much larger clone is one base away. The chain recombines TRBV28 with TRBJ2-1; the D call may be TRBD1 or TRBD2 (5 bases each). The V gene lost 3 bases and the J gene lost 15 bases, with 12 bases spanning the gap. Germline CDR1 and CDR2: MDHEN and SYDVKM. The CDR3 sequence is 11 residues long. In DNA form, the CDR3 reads TGTGCCAGCAGTTTCAGGGTGAGGGGGTTCTTC. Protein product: CASSFRVRGFF.

The CDR3 here is CASSDGTGDSDEQYF. The CDR3 coding sequence is TGTGCCAGCAGCGACGGGACAGGTGACTCGGACGAGCAGTACTTC. V usage is TRBV6-2 or TRBV6-3 and J usage is TRBJ2-7, with 8 bases that match TRBD1. The CDR3 covers 15 residues. V shed 6 bases, J shed 5 bases, and the junction held 12 bases outside the gene matches. The V gene's germline CDR1 is MNHEY and CDR2 SVGEGT.

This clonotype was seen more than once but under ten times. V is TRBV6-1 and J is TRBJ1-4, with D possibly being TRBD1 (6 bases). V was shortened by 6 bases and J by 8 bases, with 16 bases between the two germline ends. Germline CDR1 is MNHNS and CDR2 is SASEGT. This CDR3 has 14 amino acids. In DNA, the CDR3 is TGTGCCAGCAGCCCAAGGGGGGCCCCAGAAAAACTGTTTTTT. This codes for CASSPRGAPEKLFF.

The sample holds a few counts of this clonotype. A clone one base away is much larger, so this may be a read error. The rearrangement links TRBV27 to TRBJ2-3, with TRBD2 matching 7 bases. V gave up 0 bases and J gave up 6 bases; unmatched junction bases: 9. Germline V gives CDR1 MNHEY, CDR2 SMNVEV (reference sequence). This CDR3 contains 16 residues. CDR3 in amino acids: CASSLSVRETTDTQYF. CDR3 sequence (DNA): TGTGCCAGCAGTTTATCGGTGCGGGAGACCACCGATACGCAGTATTTT.

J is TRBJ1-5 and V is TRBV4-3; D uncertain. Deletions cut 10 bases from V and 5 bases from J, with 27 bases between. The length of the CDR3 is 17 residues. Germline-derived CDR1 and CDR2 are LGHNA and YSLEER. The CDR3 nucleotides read TGCGCCATGGCAAATCGCGCCGGGTCCCAGAGACATCAGCCCCAGCATTTT. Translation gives CAMANRAGSQRHQPQHF.

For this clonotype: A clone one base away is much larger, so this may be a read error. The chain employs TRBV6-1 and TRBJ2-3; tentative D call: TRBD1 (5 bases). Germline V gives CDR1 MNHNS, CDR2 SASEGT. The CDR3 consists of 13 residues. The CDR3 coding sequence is TGTGCCAGCAGCAAAGGGGTTACAGGTACGCAGTATTTT. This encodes CASSKGVTGTQYF.

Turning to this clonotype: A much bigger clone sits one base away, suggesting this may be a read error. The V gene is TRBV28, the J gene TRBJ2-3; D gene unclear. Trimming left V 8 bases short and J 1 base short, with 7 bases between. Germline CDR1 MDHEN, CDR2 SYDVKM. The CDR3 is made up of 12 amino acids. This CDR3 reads CASPDRTDTQYF. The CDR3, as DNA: TGTGCCAGCCCCGACCGCACAGATACGCAGTATTTT.

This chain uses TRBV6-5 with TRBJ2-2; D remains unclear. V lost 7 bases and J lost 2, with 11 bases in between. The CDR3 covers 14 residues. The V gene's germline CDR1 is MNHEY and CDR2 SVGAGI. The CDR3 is CASKLPRNTGELFF. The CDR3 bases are TGTGCCAGCAAACTCCCTCGAAACACCGGGGAGCTGTTTTTT.

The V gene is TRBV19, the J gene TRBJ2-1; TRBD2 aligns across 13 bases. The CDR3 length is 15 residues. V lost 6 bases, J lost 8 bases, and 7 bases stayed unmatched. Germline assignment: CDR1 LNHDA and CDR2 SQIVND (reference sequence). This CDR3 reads CASSKRTSGSDEQFF. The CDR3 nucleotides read TGTGCCAGTAGCAAAAGGACTAGCGGGAGCGATGAGCAGTTCTTC.

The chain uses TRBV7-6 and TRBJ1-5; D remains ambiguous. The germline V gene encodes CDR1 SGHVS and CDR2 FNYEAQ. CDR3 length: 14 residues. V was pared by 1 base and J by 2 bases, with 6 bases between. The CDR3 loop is CASSLGQRNQPQHF. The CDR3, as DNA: TGTGCCAGCAGCTTAGGGCAGCGCAATCAGCCCCAGCATTTT.

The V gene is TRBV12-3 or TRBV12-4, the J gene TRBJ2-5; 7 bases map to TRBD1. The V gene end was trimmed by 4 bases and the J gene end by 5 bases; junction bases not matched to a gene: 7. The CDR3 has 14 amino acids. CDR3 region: CASSSGDSRETQYF. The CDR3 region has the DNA TGTGCCAGCAGTTCCGGGGACAGTCGGGAGACCCAGTACTTC.

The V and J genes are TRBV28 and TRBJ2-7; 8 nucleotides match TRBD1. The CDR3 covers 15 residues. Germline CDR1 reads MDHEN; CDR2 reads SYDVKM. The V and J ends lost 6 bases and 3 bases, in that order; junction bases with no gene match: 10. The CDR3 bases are TGTGCCAGCAGACCGGGCGGACAGGGAGGCTACGAGCAGTACTTC. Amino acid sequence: CASRPGGQGGYEQYF.

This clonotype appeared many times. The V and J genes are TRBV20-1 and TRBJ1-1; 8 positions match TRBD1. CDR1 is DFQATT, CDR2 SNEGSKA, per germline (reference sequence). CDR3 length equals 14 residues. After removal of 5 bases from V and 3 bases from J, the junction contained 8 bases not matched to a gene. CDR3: CSALIRGLHTEAFF. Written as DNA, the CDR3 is TGCAGTGCTCTCATCAGGGGGCTGCACACTGAAGCTTTCTTT.

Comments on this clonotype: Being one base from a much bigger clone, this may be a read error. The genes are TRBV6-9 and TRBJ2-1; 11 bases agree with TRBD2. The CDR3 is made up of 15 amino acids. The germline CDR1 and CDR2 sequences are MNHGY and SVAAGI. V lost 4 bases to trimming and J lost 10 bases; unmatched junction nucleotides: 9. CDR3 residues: CASSSLAGGTYEQFF. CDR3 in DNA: TGTGCCAGCAGTTCTCTAGCGGGAGGAACCTACGAGCAGTTCTTC.

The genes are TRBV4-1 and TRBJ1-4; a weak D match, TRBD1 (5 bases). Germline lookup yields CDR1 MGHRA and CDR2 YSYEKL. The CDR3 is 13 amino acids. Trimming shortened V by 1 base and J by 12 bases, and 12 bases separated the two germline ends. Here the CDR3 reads CASSQGDGPQLFF. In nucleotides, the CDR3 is TGCGCCAGCAGCCAAGGGGACGGACCCCAACTGTTTTTT.

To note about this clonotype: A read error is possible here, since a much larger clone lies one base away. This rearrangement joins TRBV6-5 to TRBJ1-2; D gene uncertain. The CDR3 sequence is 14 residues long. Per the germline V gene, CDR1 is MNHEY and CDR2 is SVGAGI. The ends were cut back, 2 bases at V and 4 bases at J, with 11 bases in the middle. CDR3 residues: CASSYSNTFYGYTF. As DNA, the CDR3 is TGTGCCAGCAGTTACAGCAACACTTTCTATGGCTACACCTTC.

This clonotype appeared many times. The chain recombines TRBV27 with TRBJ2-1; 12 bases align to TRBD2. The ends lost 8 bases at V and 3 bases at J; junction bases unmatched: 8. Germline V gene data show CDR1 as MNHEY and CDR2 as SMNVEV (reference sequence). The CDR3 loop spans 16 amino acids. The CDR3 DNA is TGTGCCAGCTCGGCCGGGACTAGCGGGCGCTACAATGAGCAGTTCTTC. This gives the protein CASSAGTSGRYNEQFF.

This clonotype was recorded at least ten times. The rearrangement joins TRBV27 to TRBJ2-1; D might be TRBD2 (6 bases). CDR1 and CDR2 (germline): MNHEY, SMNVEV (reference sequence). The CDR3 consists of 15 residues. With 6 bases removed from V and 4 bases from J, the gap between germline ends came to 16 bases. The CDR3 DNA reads TGTGCCAGCAGCCTCGGGACTGGGTTTTACAATGAGCAGTTCTTC. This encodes CASSLGTGFYNEQFF.

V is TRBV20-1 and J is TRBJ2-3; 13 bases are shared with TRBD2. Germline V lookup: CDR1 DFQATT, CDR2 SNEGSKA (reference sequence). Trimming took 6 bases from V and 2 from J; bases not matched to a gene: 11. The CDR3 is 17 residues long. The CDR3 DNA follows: TGCAGTGCCACGACTAGCGGGAGGCCCAAACCCACAGATACGCAGTATTTT. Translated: CSATTSGRPKPTDTQYF.

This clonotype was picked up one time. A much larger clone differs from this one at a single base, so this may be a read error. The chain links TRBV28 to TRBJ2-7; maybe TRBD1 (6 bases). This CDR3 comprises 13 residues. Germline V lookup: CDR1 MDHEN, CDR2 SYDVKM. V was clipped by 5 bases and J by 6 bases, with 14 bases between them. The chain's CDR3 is CASSHPTGGEQYF. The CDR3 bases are TGTGCCAGCAGTCACCCGACAGGAGGCGAGCAGTACTTC. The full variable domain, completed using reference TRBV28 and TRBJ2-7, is DVKVTQSSRYLVKRTGEKVFLECVQDMDHENMFWYRQDPGLGLRLIYFSYDVKMKEKGDIPEGYSVSREKKERFSLILESASTNQTSMYLCASSHPTGGEQYFGPGTRLTVT.

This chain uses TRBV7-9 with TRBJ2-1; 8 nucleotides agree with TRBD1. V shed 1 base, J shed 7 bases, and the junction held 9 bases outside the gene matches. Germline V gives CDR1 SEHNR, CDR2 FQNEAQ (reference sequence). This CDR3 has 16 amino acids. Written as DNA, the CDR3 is TGTGCCAGCAGCTTAGAGTTTCTTGGGACAGGTAATGAGCAGTTCTTC. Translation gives CASSLEFLGTGNEQFF.